The 16 T cell receptor beta chains listed next were all sequenced from one sample in a study of CD4 T cells in relation to SARS-CoV-2 and coronaviruses. Before the COVID-19 pandemic, during about 2011-2019, CD4+ T cells were taken from unexposed donors. The protocol was immunoSEQ multiplex PCR, while the TCRdb copy is restricted to in-frame clones and leaves out a portion. The sample shows roughly 61,000 clones, 75% to 90% of them seen only once. Source material: memory CD4+ T cells from PBMCs. The origin of the receptors is a human donor in good health.

The J gene is TRBJ2-5, the V gene TRBV5-1; D is unresolved. The CDR3 has 13 amino acids. Germline V gives CDR1 SGHRS, CDR2 YFSETQ. V lost 7 bases and J lost 1, with 11 bases in between. CDR3 sequence (DNA): TGCGCCAGCGGCCAGAACAGCCAAGAGACCCAGTACTTC. Protein product: CASGQNSQETQYF.

J is TRBJ2-1 and V is TRBV7-3, with a weak D call TRBD2 (5 bases). CDR3 length: 14 residues. V lost 4 bases to trimming and J lost 6 bases, with 13 bases between them. Per germline, CDR1 SGHTA and CDR2 FQGTGA. The CDR3 region has the DNA TGTGCCAGCAGCTCCGACGGACTCATCAATGAGCAGTTCTTC. Protein: CASSSDGLINEQFF. Drawing the rest from reference TRBV7-3 and TRBJ2-1, the complete variable domain is GAGVSQTPSNKVTEKGKYVELRCDPISGHTALYWYRQSLGQGPEFLIYFQGTGAADDSGLPNDRFFAVRPEGSVSTLKIQRTERGDSAVYLCASSSDGLINEQFFGPGTRLTVL.

This sequence joins TRBV3-1 (or the pseudogene TRBV3-2) and TRBJ2-3; the match to TRBD2 covers 10 bases. Unmatched junction bases numbered 4, after V lost 4 bases and J lost 3 bases. The CDR3 extends over 15 amino acids. Germline lookup yields CDR1 LGHDT and CDR2 YNNKEL (reference sequence). CDR3: CASSPWTSGTDTQYF. CDR3 coding DNA: TGTGCCAGCAGCCCCTGGACTAGCGGAACAGATACGCAGTATTTT.

The J gene is TRBJ2-2, the V gene TRBV7-3; possibly TRBD1 or TRBD2 for D (5 bases each). In germline, CDR1 is SGHTA, CDR2 FQGTGA. This CDR3 has 16 residues. V was pared by 5 bases and J by 6 bases, with 19 bases between. The CDR3 DNA reads TGTGCCAGCAGCCCCCAAGGGACCCCTAGAGCCGGGGAGCTGTTTTTT. Protein product: CASSPQGTPRAGELFF.

The rearrangement uses TRBV6-5 and TRBJ2-3, with unresolved D. The CDR3 is made up of 15 amino acids. V was trimmed by 9 bases and J by 2 bases, leaving 18 bases between them. Germline assignment: CDR1 MNHEY and CDR2 SVGAGI. CDR3 residues: CASRLGQTFTDTQYF. Written as DNA, the CDR3 is TGTGCCAGTCGCTTAGGGCAGACTTTCACAGATACGCAGTATTTT.

The chain links TRBV5-5 to TRBJ2-1; the match to TRBD2 covers 12 bases. CDR1 and CDR2 from the germline V gene are SGHKS and YYEKEE (reference sequence). The CDR3 totals 15 residues. The V segment lost 1 base and the J segment 7 bases; nucleotides outside the gene matches: 3. The CDR3 DNA reads as TGTGCCAGCAGCTTGCTCGGGACTAGCGGGAATGAGCAGTTCTTC. As protein: CASSLLGTSGNEQFF.

The genes are TRBV6-1 and TRBJ1-6; TRBD1 matches at 8 bases. The germline CDR1 and CDR2 sequences are MNHNS and SASEGT. CDR3 length equals 15 residues. V was pared by 3 bases and J by 7 bases, with 5 bases of the junction left unmatched. The CDR3 loop reads CASSDDRGLNSPLHF. In nucleotides, the CDR3 is TGTGCCAGCAGTGACGACAGGGGACTCAATTCACCCCTCCACTTT.

The V gene is TRBV3-1 (or the pseudogene TRBV3-2), the J gene TRBJ2-5; perhaps TRBD2 as D (5 bases). CDR3 size: 13 residues. Trimming cost V 4 bases and J 2 bases, with 8 bases left between them. Germline CDR1 is LGHDT and CDR2 is YNNKEL (reference sequence). The CDR3 DNA is TGTGCCAGCAGCCCGGGATTACAAGAGACCCAGTACTTC. Encoded protein: CASSPGLQETQYF.

The chain has TRBV29-1 and TRBJ2-7; 7 bases align to TRBD2. The junction had 4 bases not matched to a gene; V was cut back by 8 bases and J by 0 bases. The CDR3 is 12 amino acids. Germline V lookup: CDR1 SQVTM, CDR2 ANQGSEA. The CDR3 nucleotides read TGCAGCACCCGGACTAGCTCCTACGAGCAGTACTTC. This sequence encodes CSTRTSSYEQYF.

This rearrangement joins TRBV24-1 to TRBJ2-1, with a tentative D call TRBD2 (6 bases). Germline assignment: CDR1 KGHDR and CDR2 SFDVKD. V was pared by 3 bases and J by 5 bases, with 19 bases between. This CDR3 has 17 residues. The CDR3, as DNA: TGTGCCACCAGTGATCCAAGGGACCCAGGAGGGCACAATGAGCAGTTCTTC. Its translation is CATSDPRDPGGHNEQFF.

This chain joins TRBV5-6 and TRBJ2-1; 7 bases agree with TRBD2. After removal of 3 bases from V and 5 bases from J, the junction contained 8 bases not matched to a gene. The CDR3 length is 15 residues. Germline lookup yields CDR1 SGHDT and CDR2 YYEEEE. The CDR3 is CASSSHSSGNNEQFF. DNA of the CDR3: TGTGCCAGCAGCTCCCACTCCAGCGGGAACAATGAGCAGTTCTTC.

The chain couples TRBV12-3 or TRBV12-4 to TRBJ2-2, with TRBD2 as a possible D gene (5 bases). CDR3 length equals 12 residues. Trimming pared 5 bases from V and 6 bases from J, leaving 7 bases between. For the CDR3, the DNA is TGTGCCAGCAGTCGGGGTCCCGGGGAGCTGTTTTTT. This sequence encodes CASSRGPGELFF.

The chain combines TRBV2 with TRBJ1-4; tentative D call: TRBD1 (5 bases). Germline V gene sequence: CDR1 SNHLY, CDR2 FYNNEI. CDR3 length: 14 amino acids. V was clipped by 7 bases and J by 5 bases, with 14 bases between them. CDR3 in DNA: TGTGCCAGCAAGGAGGGCCCAGGGAATGAAAAACTGTTTTTT. Protein sequence: CASKEGPGNEKLFF. Variable domain in full (rest from reference TRBV2 and TRBJ1-4): EPEVTQTPSHQVTQMGQEVILRCVPISNHLYFYWYRQILGQKVEFLVSFYNNEISEKSEIFDDQFSVERPDGSNFTLKIRSTKLEDSAMYFCASKEGPGNEKLFFGSGTQLSVL.

The chain has TRBV6-5 and TRBJ2-5, with D perhaps TRBD2 (8 bases). The CDR3 is 15 residues long. Germline CDR1 is MNHEY and CDR2 is SVGAGI. Trimming left V 10 bases short and J 2 bases short, with 20 bases between. The CDR3 bases are TGTGCCACCGGGGGGGCCGGGACAGCACAAGAGACCCAGTACTTC. Translation gives CATGGAGTAQETQYF.

The chain joins TRBV4-1 to TRBJ2-6; TRBD1 agrees at 7 bases. The J segment lost 1 base and the V segment lost 1 base, leaving 1 base of the junction unmatched. CDR1 is MGHRA and CDR2 is YSYEKL in the germline V gene. The CDR3 is 16 residues long. Written as DNA, the CDR3 is TGCGCCAGCAGCCAAGGACAGGGATCTGGGGCCAACGTCCTGACTTTC. Protein: CASSQGQGSGANVLTF.

The gene calls are TRBV11-2 and TRBJ2-7; 7 bases line up with TRBD1. With V trimmed by 3 bases and J by 8 bases, 7 bases remained unmatched. Germline CDR1 is SGHAT and CDR2 is FQNNGV. The length of the CDR3 is 13 residues. This CDR3 reads CASSLDRQGKQYF. DNA for the CDR3: TGTGCCAGCAGCTTGGACAGACAGGGCAAGCAGTACTTC. Complete variable domain (other parts from reference TRBV11-2 and TRBJ2-7): EAGVAQSPRYKIIEKRQSVAFWCNPISGHATLYWYQQILGQGPKLLIQFQNNGVVDDSQLPKDRFSAERLKGVDSTLKIQPAKLEDSAVYLCASSLDRQGKQYFGPGTRLTVT.